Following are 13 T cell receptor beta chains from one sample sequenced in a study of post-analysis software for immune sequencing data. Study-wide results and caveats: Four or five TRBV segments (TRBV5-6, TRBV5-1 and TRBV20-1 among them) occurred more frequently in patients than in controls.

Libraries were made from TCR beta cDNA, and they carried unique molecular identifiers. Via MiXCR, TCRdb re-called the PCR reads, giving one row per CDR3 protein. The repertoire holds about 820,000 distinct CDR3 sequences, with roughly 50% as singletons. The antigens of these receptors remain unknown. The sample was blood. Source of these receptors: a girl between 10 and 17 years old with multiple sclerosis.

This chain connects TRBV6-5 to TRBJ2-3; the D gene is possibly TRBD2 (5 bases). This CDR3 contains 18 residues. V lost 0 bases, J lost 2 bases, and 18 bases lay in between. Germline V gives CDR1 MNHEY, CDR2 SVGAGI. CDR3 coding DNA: TGTGCCAGCAGTTACTCGATCCCGGGGTCGGCAGCCACAGATACGCAGTATTTT. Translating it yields CASSYSIPGSAATDTQYF.

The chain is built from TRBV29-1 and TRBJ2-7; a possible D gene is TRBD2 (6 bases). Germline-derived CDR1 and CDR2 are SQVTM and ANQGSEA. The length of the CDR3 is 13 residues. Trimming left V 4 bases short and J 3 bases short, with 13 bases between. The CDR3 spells CSVAGGADYEQYF. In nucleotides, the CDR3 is TGCAGCGTTGCCGGCGGGGCAGACTACGAGCAGTACTTC.

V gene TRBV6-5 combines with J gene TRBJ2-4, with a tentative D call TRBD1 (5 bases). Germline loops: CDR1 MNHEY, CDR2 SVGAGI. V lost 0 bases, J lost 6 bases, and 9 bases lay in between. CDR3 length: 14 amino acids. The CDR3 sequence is CASSYSPGLNIQYF. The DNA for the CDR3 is TGTGCCAGCAGTTACTCCCCAGGGCTAAACATTCAGTACTTC.

The CDR3 sequence is CASSHGHVNTEAFF. The CDR3 coding sequence is TGCGCCAGCAGCCATGGACATGTGAACACTGAAGCTTTCTTT. The chain combines TRBV5-1 with TRBJ1-1, with TRBD1 as a possible D gene (5 bases). V was clipped by 4 bases and J by 0 bases, with 10 bases between them. Looked up from germline, CDR1 is SGHRS and CDR2 is YFSETQ. This CDR3 spans 14 amino acids.

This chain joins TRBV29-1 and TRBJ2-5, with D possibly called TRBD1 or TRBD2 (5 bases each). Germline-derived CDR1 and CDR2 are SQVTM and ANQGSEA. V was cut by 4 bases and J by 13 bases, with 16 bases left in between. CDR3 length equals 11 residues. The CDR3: CSVVGEGPMYF. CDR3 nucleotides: TGCAGCGTTGTCGGTGAGGGGCCCATGTACTTC.

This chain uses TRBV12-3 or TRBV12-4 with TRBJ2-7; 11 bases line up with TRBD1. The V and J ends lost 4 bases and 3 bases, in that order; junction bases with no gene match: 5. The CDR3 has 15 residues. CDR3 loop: CASSSGQGGVYEQYF. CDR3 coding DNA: TGTGCCAGCAGTTCGGGACAGGGGGGGGTCTACGAGCAGTACTTC.

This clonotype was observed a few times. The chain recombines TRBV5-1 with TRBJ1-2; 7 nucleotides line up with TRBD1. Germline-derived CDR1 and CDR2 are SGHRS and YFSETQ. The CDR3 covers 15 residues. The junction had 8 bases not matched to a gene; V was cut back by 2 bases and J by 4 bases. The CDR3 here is CASSLPTGTGYGYTF. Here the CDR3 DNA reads TGCGCCAGCAGCTTACCGACAGGGACCGGCTATGGCTACACCTTC.

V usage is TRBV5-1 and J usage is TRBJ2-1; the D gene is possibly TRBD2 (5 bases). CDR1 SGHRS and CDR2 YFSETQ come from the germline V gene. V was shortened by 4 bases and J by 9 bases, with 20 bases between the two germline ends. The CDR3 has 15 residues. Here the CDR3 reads CASSRAAVGDGEQFF. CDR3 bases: TGCGCCAGCAGCCGAGCGGCGGTTGGCGATGGTGAGCAGTTCTTC. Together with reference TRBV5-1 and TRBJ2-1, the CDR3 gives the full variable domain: KAGVTQTPRYLIKTRGQQVTLSCSPISGHRSVSWYQQTPGQGLQFLFEYFSETQRNKGNFPGRFSGRQFSNSRSEMNVSTLELGDSALYLCASSRAAVGDGEQFFGPGTRLTVL.

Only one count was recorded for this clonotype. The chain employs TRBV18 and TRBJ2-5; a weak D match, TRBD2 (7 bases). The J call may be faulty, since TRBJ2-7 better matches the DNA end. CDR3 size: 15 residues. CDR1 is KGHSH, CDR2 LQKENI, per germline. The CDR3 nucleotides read TGTGCCAGCTCAGCGGGGGCGCGGGGCTCCTACGAGCAGTACTTC. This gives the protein CASSAGARGSYEQYF.

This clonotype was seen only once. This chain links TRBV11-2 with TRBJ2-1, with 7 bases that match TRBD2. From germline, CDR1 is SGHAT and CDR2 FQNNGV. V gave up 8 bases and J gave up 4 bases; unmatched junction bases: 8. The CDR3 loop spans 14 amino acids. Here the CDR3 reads CASLREGNYNEQFF. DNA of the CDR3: TGTGCCAGCTTGAGGGAGGGGAATTACAATGAGCAGTTCTTC.

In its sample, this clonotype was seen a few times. CDR3 region: CASSHGTGQRGYYGYTF. CDR3 nucleotides: TGTGCCAGCAGCCACGGGACAGGACAAAGGGGGTATTATGGCTACACCTTC. The chain links TRBV12-3 or TRBV12-4 to TRBJ1-2, with 8 bases matching TRBD1. The CDR3 runs to 17 residues. V trimming: 6 bases; J trimming: 5 bases; junction bases outside the gene matches: 17.

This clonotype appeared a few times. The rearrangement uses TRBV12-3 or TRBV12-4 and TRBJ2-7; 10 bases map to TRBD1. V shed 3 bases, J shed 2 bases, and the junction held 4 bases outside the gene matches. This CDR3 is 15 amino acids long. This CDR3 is CASSFKGTGAYEQYF. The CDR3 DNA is TGTGCCAGCAGTTTTAAGGGGACAGGGGCCTACGAGCAGTACTTC.

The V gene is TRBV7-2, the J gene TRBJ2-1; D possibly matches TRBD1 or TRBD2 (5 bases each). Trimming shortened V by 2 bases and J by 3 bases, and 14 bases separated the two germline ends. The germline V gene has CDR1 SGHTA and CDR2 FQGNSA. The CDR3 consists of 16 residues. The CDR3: CASSLIIVGRYNEQFF. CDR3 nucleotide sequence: TGTGCCAGCAGCTTAATTATTGTGGGACGCTACAATGAGCAGTTCTTC.